A selection of T cell receptor beta chains follows, all from one sample in a study of T cell responses to AZD1222 COVID-19 vaccine. Produced via immunoSEQ multiplex PCR; TCRdb's table is partial and in-frame only. The table has over 110,000 clones, 85% to 90% seen once. This material consisted of peripheral blood, taken 28 days after the second AZD1222 dose. These receptors all come from an adult who received the AZD1222 COVID-19 vaccine. The CDR3 runs from the conserved cysteine through the conserved F or W. Fields, in order: CDR3 DNA, CDR3 protein, V gene, D gene, J gene, clone size. The D gene is left open where the match is weak. Where a row states a size, it is once, few, many or the class of an expanded clone; other rows omit it.

TGTGCCATCACCAGGGACATCGGGGCAGGGAGCGGCTACACCTTC	CAITRDIGAGSGYTF	TRBV10-3	NA	TRBJ1-2	NA
TGTGCCACCAGTGATGAACCGACAACTGGCTACACCTTC	CATSDEPTTGYTF	TRBV24-1	NA	TRBJ1-2	NA
TGTGCCAGCAGCCAAGACGGACAGATGAACACTGAAGCTTTCTTT	CASSQDGQMNTEAFF	TRBV7-9	NA	TRBJ1-1	NA
TGTGCCAGCAGCTTAGGACCAGGGGGCATTTCATATGAGCAGTTCTTC	CASSLGPGGISYEQFF	TRBV7-2	TRBD1	TRBJ2-1	NA
TGTGCCAGCAGTACTCCGGGACAGGGGGCTTATGGCTACACCTTC	CASSTPGQGAYGYTF	TRBV28	TRBD1	TRBJ1-2	NA
TGTGCCAGCAGCCAAGGGGGACAGGGCGCGAATGAGCAGTTCTTC	CASSQGGQGANEQFF	TRBV4-2	TRBD1	TRBJ2-1	NA
TGTGCCTGGAGCAACCGGGCTAGCGGGGGCCCTGAGCAGTTCTTC	CAWSNRASGGPEQFF	TRBV30	TRBD2	TRBJ2-1	NA
TGTGCCAGCAGTGAAGGGGGCAGGGGAGGCAATCAGCCCCAGCATTTT	CASSEGGRGGNQPQHF	TRBV2	NA	TRBJ1-5	once
TGTGCCAGCAGCCTCGGGCCGGGGCAGTACTTC	CASSLGPGQYF	TRBV14	NA	TRBJ2-7	NA
TGCGCCAGCAGCCGAGGGACAGGGACCTATGGCTACACCTTC	CASSRGTGTYGYTF	TRBV5-1	TRBD1	TRBJ1-2	NA
TGCGCCAGCAGCTTGGGCCAGGCCTCCTACGAGCAGTACTTC	CASSLGQASYEQYF	TRBV5-1	NA	TRBJ2-7	once
TGTGCCAGCATCGGTAGCGGGAGGACGGGCACAGATACGCAGTATTTT	CASIGSGRTGTDTQYF	TRBV27	TRBD2	TRBJ2-3	NA
TGCGCCAGCAGCCCAAGACAGGGACGGGATGGCTACACCTTC	CASSPRQGRDGYTF	TRBV5-1	TRBD1	TRBJ1-2	NA
TGTGCCATCAGCTCCGGGACAGGGGGCCATATGGGGGAAAAACTGTTTTTT	CAISSGTGGHMGEKLFF	TRBV10-3	TRBD1	TRBJ1-4	NA
TGTGCCACCAGTGGGGGAGGGAACACTGAAGCTTTCTTT	CATSGGGNTEAFF	TRBV24-1	NA	TRBJ1-1	NA
TGTGCCAGCAGCCGAGTCAGGGGCGGGGGCACCGGGGAGCTGTTTTTT	CASSRVRGGGTGELFF	TRBV7-8	NA	TRBJ2-2	NA
TGTGCCAGCAGCTTAGTTGGGGTTGGTCAGCCCCAGCATTTT	CASSLVGVGQPQHF	TRBV7-2	NA	TRBJ1-5	NA
TGTGCCAGCAGACGGTGGGGAAGGGTACAAGAGACCCAGTACTTC	CASRRWGRVQETQYF	TRBV6-5	NA	TRBJ2-5	NA
TGTGCCAGCAGCCAAGAGGGGGGTAAGGCCCAGCATTTT	CASSQEGGKAQHF	TRBV3-1/TRBV3-2	NA	TRBJ1-5	few
TGTGCCAGCAGCGTAACAGAGGGCAGCTCCGGGGAGCTGTTTTTT	CASSVTEGSSGELFF	TRBV9	NA	TRBJ2-2	NA
TGTGCCAGCAGCGGACAGGGAGGCACAGATACGCAGTATTTT	CASSGQGGTDTQYF	TRBV9	TRBD1	TRBJ2-3	NA
TGTGCCAGCAGTTACTCGATCGGGACATCCTCCTACGAGCAGTACTTC	CASSYSIGTSSYEQYF	TRBV6-5	NA	TRBJ2-7	NA
TGTGCCAGTAGTCCGGCTGACAGGGTAGCCGGGGAGCTGTTTTTT	CASSPADRVAGELFF	TRBV19	TRBD1	TRBJ2-2	NA
TGTGCCACCAGCAGAGATCTCGACAGGGGGCGCGGAGAGGGCAATCAGCCCCAGCATTTT	CATSRDLDRGRGEGNQPQHF	TRBV15	TRBD1	TRBJ1-5	NA
TGCGCCAGCAGTGCAGGGGTCGGACACAATGAGCAGTTCTTC	CASSAGVGHNEQFF	TRBV10-1	NA	TRBJ2-1	NA
TGTGCCAGCAGCTTAGTACAGGGGCAAGAGACCCAGTACTTC	CASSLVQGQETQYF	TRBV11-2	TRBD1	TRBJ2-5	NA
TGTGCCAGCAGCCGCTCGGACACCCATTTCACAGATACGCAGTATTTT	CASSRSDTHFTDTQYF	TRBV11-2	NA	TRBJ2-3	NA
TGTGCCAGCAGTTCCCAGGGGGCTGGGGCCAACGTCCTGACTTTC	CASSSQGAGANVLTF	TRBV28	TRBD1	TRBJ2-6	NA
TGCAGTGCTAGTCGGCAGGAAGCCTACGAGCAGTACTTC	CSASRQEAYEQYF	TRBV20-1	NA	TRBJ2-7	NA
TGTGCCAGCAGCCAACGGTGGACTAGCGGGAATGGAGATACGCAGTATTTT	CASSQRWTSGNGDTQYF	TRBV3-1/TRBV3-2	TRBD2	TRBJ2-3	NA
TGTGCCAGCTCACCACGGAGGGGGACCACAGATACGCAGTATTTT	CASSPRRGTTDTQYF	TRBV18	NA	TRBJ2-3	NA
TGTGCCAGCAGCTTAGGGGACAGAAACACTGAAGCTTTCTTT	CASSLGDRNTEAFF	TRBV7-9	TRBD1	TRBJ1-1	NA
TGTGCCAGCAAACAGGGGATTACCGGGGAGCTGTTTTTT	CASKQGITGELFF	TRBV11-2	TRBD1	TRBJ2-2	NA
TGTGCCACCAGCTTCGACGGTGGTAATGAAAAACTGTTTTTT	CATSFDGGNEKLFF	TRBV15	NA	TRBJ1-4	NA
TGTGCCAGCAGCTCGGACAATCAGCCCCAGCATTTT	CASSSDNQPQHF	TRBV5-4	NA	TRBJ1-5	NA
TGTGCCATCAGTGAGTCGATTAGCGGGAGTAGAGAGACCCAGTACTTC	CAISESISGSRETQYF	TRBV10-3	TRBD2	TRBJ2-5	NA
TGTGCCAGCAGCTTGGGGGGACAGTACGAGCAGTACTTC	CASSLGGQYEQYF	TRBV5-4	TRBD1	TRBJ2-7	NA
TGTGCCAGCAGTAAAGAAGGGGGCAGGATCAATGAGCAGTTCTTC	CASSKEGGRINEQFF	TRBV25-1	TRBD1	TRBJ2-1	NA
TGTGCCAGCAGTGACCAGAGCTACTATGGCTACACCTTC	CASSDQSYYGYTF	TRBV12-3/TRBV12-4	NA	TRBJ1-2	NA
TGTGCCAGCAGCTCTGTGGCGGCGGGGCCCCAGCATTTT	CASSSVAAGPQHF	TRBV7-9	NA	TRBJ1-5	NA
TGTGCCAGCAGCTTGGGGGCCCGATATAATTCACCCCTCCACTTT	CASSLGARYNSPLHF	TRBV5-4	NA	TRBJ1-6	once
TGTGCCACCAGCAGAGATAAGATCTCTGGGGCCAACGTCCTGACTTTC	CATSRDKISGANVLTF	TRBV15	NA	TRBJ2-6	NA
TGTGCCAGCAGCATGGGAAAAAAGACCCATGGCTACACCTTC	CASSMGKKTHGYTF	TRBV21-1	NA	TRBJ1-2	NA
TGTGCCAGCAGCTTGGCAGGGAGCAGGGACTATGGCTACACCTTC	CASSLAGSRDYGYTF	TRBV5-4	NA	TRBJ1-2	NA
TGTGCCAGCATCGGACAGGGCGAAAATTCACCCCTCCACTTT	CASIGQGENSPLHF	TRBV6-5	TRBD1	TRBJ1-6	once
TGTGCCAGCAGCACCGGGCCTCGGGATTCACCCCTCCACTTT	CASSTGPRDSPLHF	TRBV9	NA	TRBJ1-6	once
TGTGCCAGCAGTTACTCGAACGGGGGTCGAGGCTACACCTTC	CASSYSNGGRGYTF	TRBV6-5	NA	TRBJ1-2	NA
TGCAGTGCTTTCTTTATGGGAGGCTACACCTTC	CSAFFMGGYTF	TRBV20-1	NA	TRBJ1-2	NA
TGTGCCAGCTCACCACCCTACCGTGACAGGGGAGTTGGCTACACCTTC	CASSPPYRDRGVGYTF	TRBV18	TRBD1	TRBJ1-2	NA
TGTGCCACCAGTGACCCGGGACGAGGGGGCACAGATACGCAGTATTTT	CATSDPGRGGTDTQYF	TRBV24-1	NA	TRBJ2-3	NA
TGTGCCAGCTCACCTGGAAACCAAGAGACCCAGTACTTC	CASSPGNQETQYF	TRBV18	NA	TRBJ2-5	NA
TGTGCCAGCAGTCCTCCGGGGGGTCGCCAAGAGACCCAGTACTTC	CASSPPGGRQETQYF	TRBV25-1	TRBD2	TRBJ2-5	NA
TGTGCCAGCAGCTTGGGGACTAGCGGGGGCCTCGGGGAGACCCAGTACTTC	CASSLGTSGGLGETQYF	TRBV5-4	TRBD2	TRBJ2-5	NA
TGTGCCACCGACGACAGGGCGTGTCAGCCCCAGCATTTT	CATDDRACQPQHF	TRBV6-7	TRBD1	TRBJ1-5	NA
TGTGCCAGCAGCTTGGCCTACACCGGGGAGCTGTTTTTT	CASSLAYTGELFF	TRBV5-4	NA	TRBJ2-2	NA
TGTGCCATCAGTGCAGGAGTTACAGGTTCACCCCTCCACTTT	CAISAGVTGSPLHF	TRBV10-3	NA	TRBJ1-6	NA
TGTGCCAGCAGTCAAGCGGGATACCCCTACGAGCAGTACTTC	CASSQAGYPYEQYF	TRBV27	TRBD2	TRBJ2-7	NA
TGTGCCAGCCATACTAGCGGGAGTGGCAATGAGCAGTTCTTC	CASHTSGSGNEQFF	TRBV19	TRBD2	TRBJ2-1	NA
TGTGCCAGCAGCTTAGAGCGGGGAGCAGGCACAGATACGCAGTATTTT	CASSLERGAGTDTQYF	TRBV11-1	TRBD2	TRBJ2-3	NA